This is a list of T cell receptor beta chains from one sample in a study of T cells in narcolepsy. Only in-frame clones appear in the TCRdb table, and some are missing; sequencing was by immunoSEQ multiplex PCR. Among more than 30,000 clones listed, less than 90% were seen once. Sequencing was carried out using memory (CD45RA-) CD4+ T cells from blood. These receptors were obtained from a human donor in good health. Each CDR3 is given with its conserved first and last residue. Fields, in order: clone size, D gene, J gene, V gene, CDR3 DNA, CDR3 protein. The D gene is left open where the match is weak. Size tells how often a clone was seen (once, few, many) or the class of an expanded clone, and some rows leave it out.

size: once
D: -
J: TRBJ2-3
V: TRBV2
DNA: TGTGCCAGCAGCCTCTATTCGGGGACGGAGGATACGCAGTATTTT
CDR3: CASSLYSGTEDTQYF

size: -
D: -
J: TRBJ2-7
V: TRBV2
DNA: TGTGCCAGCAGGGGCTTCCGCGGACCCACCTACGAGCAGTACTTC
CDR3: CASRGFRGPTYEQYF

size: -
D: -
J: TRBJ2-5
V: TRBV27
DNA: TGTGCCAGCAGTTTATCGGGGAAGGGGATACAGTACTTC
CDR3: CASSLSGKGIQYF

size: -
D: -
J: TRBJ2-3
V: TRBV6-4
DNA: TGTGCCAGCAGTGTTGAAGGGGGAGGTACGCAGTATTTT
CDR3: CASSVEGGGTQYF

size: -
D: -
J: TRBJ1-1
V: TRBV7-9
DNA: TGTGCCAGCAGCTTGCCTACAGGGAGGTTGAACACTGAAGCTTTCTTT
CDR3: CASSLPTGRLNTEAFF

size: -
D: TRBD1
J: TRBJ2-2
V: TRBV7-9
DNA: TGTGCCAGCAGCTTATGGACAGGGAGCCGCACCGGGGAGCTGTTTTTT
CDR3: CASSLWTGSRTGELFF

size: -
D: TRBD1
J: TRBJ1-2
V: TRBV15
DNA: TGTGCCACCAGCAGAGATCAGGGACAGGTCTACACCTTC
CDR3: CATSRDQGQVYTF

size: few
D: TRBD2
J: TRBJ2-1
V: TRBV5-1
DNA: TGCGCCAGCAGCTTGCTAGCGGGGGGCCCACCCGAGCAGTTCTTC
CDR3: CASSLLAGGPPEQFF

size: -
D: -
J: TRBJ2-2
V: TRBV5-1
DNA: TGCGCCAGCAGCCCGCAGGGAAGGGACACCGGGGAGCTGTTTTTT
CDR3: CASSPQGRDTGELFF

size: -
D: TRBD2
J: TRBJ2-1
V: TRBV4-3
DNA: TGCGCCAGCAGCCAATCGGGACTAGCGGCGACCTACAATGAGCAGTTCTTC
CDR3: CASSQSGLAATYNEQFF

size: -
D: TRBD1
J: TRBJ1-5
V: TRBV6-5
DNA: TGTGCCAGTAGTCCGACAGGGAATAGGCCCCAGCATTTT
CDR3: CASSPTGNRPQHF

size: -
D: -
J: TRBJ1-3
V: TRBV2
DNA: TGTGCCAGCAGTCCAAACCTCGGGACGGGAGGAAACACCATATATTTT
CDR3: CASSPNLGTGGNTIYF

size: -
D: TRBD1
J: TRBJ1-1
V: TRBV7-2
DNA: TGTGCCAGCAGCCCTAGGGGGGACAGAGGCTCTGAAGCTTTCTTT
CDR3: CASSPRGDRGSEAFF

size: once
D: TRBD2
J: TRBJ2-1
V: TRBV7-9
DNA: TGTGCCAGCAGCTTATCGGCGGGGGGTGACAATGAGCAGTTCTTC
CDR3: CASSLSAGGDNEQFF

size: -
D: -
J: TRBJ1-5
V: TRBV19
DNA: TGTGCCAGTAGTACCACAGGGCGCTGGAAGCCCCAGCATTTT
CDR3: CASSTTGRWKPQHF

size: medium-sized
D: TRBD1
J: TRBJ1-1
V: TRBV5-1
DNA: TGCGCCAGCACCCCTCAGGGGGGGATGAGCACTGAAGCTTTCTTT
CDR3: CASTPQGGMSTEAFF

size: once
D: TRBD1
J: TRBJ1-5
V: TRBV19
DNA: TGTGCCAGTAGTGATAGGGGGCATCAGAATCAGCCCCAGCATTTT
CDR3: CASSDRGHQNQPQHF

size: -
D: TRBD2
J: TRBJ2-2
V: TRBV5-4
DNA: TGTGCCAGCAGCCCAAGACTAGCGGGGGGAAACACCGGGGAGCTGTTTTTT
CDR3: CASSPRLAGGNTGELFF

size: -
D: -
J: TRBJ2-3
V: TRBV19
DNA: TGTGCCAGTAGTGAGACAGGGCGGGGAGATACGCAGTATTTT
CDR3: CASSETGRGDTQYF

size: -
D: -
J: TRBJ1-5
V: TRBV15
DNA: TGTGCCACCAGCAGAGATGAGACCCCTCCTGGGAATCAGCCCCAGCATTTT
CDR3: CATSRDETPPGNQPQHF

size: -
D: TRBD1
J: TRBJ1-1
V: TRBV28
DNA: TGTGCCAGCAGTTTAAGGGACAGGGGAAGGACTGAAGCTTTCTTT
CDR3: CASSLRDRGRTEAFF

size: -
D: -
J: TRBJ1-1
V: TRBV28
DNA: TGTGCCAGCCGAGGGAACATCGGGGGAGCTTTCTTT
CDR3: CASRGNIGGAFF

size: -
D: TRBD1
J: TRBJ1-6
V: TRBV5-6
DNA: TGTGCCAGCAGCCTACAGGGGGCGCACTCACCCCTCCACTTT
CDR3: CASSLQGAHSPLHF

size: -
D: TRBD1
J: TRBJ1-1
V: TRBV5-4
DNA: TGTGCCAGCAGCTCCCTGGACAGGGGAGCCACTGAAGCTTTCTTT
CDR3: CASSSLDRGATEAFF

size: -
D: TRBD1
J: TRBJ1-1
V: TRBV19
DNA: TGTGCCAGTAGGGGACAGCTTAACACTGAAGCTTTCTTT
CDR3: CASRGQLNTEAFF

size: -
D: -
J: TRBJ2-5
V: TRBV6-5
DNA: TGTGCCAGCAGCGACGGGGGCAAACAAGAGACCCAGTACTTC
CDR3: CASSDGGKQETQYF

size: -
D: -
J: TRBJ2-7
V: TRBV19
DNA: TGTGCCAGTAGTTCAGGACCGATCTCCTACGAGCAGTACTTC
CDR3: CASSSGPISYEQYF

size: -
D: TRBD1
J: TRBJ2-4
V: TRBV2
DNA: TGTGCCAGAGGATCGACAGGGGGTGAGGGCATTCAGTACTTC
CDR3: CARGSTGGEGIQYF

size: -
D: TRBD1
J: TRBJ1-5
V: TRBV19
DNA: TGTGCCAGTAGTATATCGGGACAGAATAGCAATCAGCCCCAGCATTTT
CDR3: CASSISGQNSNQPQHF

size: -
D: -
J: TRBJ2-6
V: TRBV5-6
DNA: TGTGCCAGCAGCTGGGACAACTCTGGGGCCAACGTCCTGACTTTC
CDR3: CASSWDNSGANVLTF

size: once
D: -
J: TRBJ2-5
V: TRBV15
DNA: TGTGCCACCAGCCTCCCGGGCAGCAACCAAGAGACCCAGTACTTC
CDR3: CATSLPGSNQETQYF

size: once
D: -
J: TRBJ2-5
V: TRBV5-6
DNA: TGTGCCAGCAGCTTTTACAGGTCTGCAGAGACCCAGTACTTC
CDR3: CASSFYRSAETQYF

size: -
D: TRBD1
J: TRBJ2-3
V: TRBV19
DNA: TGTGCCAGTAGTCCACCCCCCGGGACAGGGGGCCGGACAGATACGCAGTATTTT
CDR3: CASSPPPGTGGRTDTQYF

size: -
D: -
J: TRBJ1-4
V: TRBV5-1
DNA: TGCGCCAGCAGGCAGGGTGAAAATGAAAAACTGTTTTTT
CDR3: CASRQGENEKLFF

size: -
D: TRBD1
J: TRBJ2-7
V: TRBV9
DNA: TGTGCCAGCAGCCCACACTCAGTTGGGGACAGCGAGCAGTACTTC
CDR3: CASSPHSVGDSEQYF

size: -
D: -
J: TRBJ1-2
V: TRBV6-5
DNA: TGTGCCAGCACCGACGGGGGTGGATATGGCTACACCTTC
CDR3: CASTDGGGYGYTF

size: -
D: -
J: TRBJ1-3
V: TRBV4-1
DNA: TGCGCCAGCAGCCAAGTCGTGACCCTTGGAAACACCATATATTTT
CDR3: CASSQVVTLGNTIYF